The subject of this entry is one T cell receptor (beta chain). Antigen unknown. Trimming pared 7 bases from V and 7 bases from J, leaving 16 bases between. CDR3 length: 13 residues. Germline V gene lookup returns CDR1 SQVTM and CDR2 ANQGSEA. Combining a sample-barcoded 5' primer with a J-beta primer mix, a second PCR ran for roughly 7 to 11 cycles. TCRdb re-called the 5' RACE reads through MiXCR, storing one row per CDR3 protein. The sample lists approximately 780,000 distinct CDR3 sequences, about 26% occurring once. These data originate in a study of blood T cells in healthy people across ages. Study-wide points: Among T cells, TCR beta diversity per million cells dropped roughly linearly as age rose. Both naive CD4+ cell counts and diversity were greater in long-lived donors than in aged donors.

The same sample was also used in a study of T cells of mothers and their children. Turning to that study: Over 8.5 million TCR beta CDR3 reads were obtained from each mother, and about 3 million from each child.

The source is a boy aged 5-17 years in good health. Sample: blood. The V gene is TRBV29-1, the J gene TRBJ1-4; D is possibly TRBD1 (5 bases). CDR3 in amino acids: CSARPGGSEKLFF. CDR3 DNA sequence: TGCAGCGCCCGGCCGGGGGGAAGTGAAAAACTGTTTTTT.